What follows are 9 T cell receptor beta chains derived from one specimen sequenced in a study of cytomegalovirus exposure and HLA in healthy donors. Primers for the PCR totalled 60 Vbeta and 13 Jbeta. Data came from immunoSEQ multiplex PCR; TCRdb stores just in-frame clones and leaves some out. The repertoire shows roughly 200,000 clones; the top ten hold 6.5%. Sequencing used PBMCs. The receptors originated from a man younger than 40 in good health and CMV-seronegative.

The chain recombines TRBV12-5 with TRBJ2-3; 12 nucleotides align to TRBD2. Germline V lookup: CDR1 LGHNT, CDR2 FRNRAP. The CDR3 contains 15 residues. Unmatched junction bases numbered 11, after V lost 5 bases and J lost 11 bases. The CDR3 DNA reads TGTGCTAGTGGTCACGGACTAGCGGGACTCGCTGGGCAGTATTTT. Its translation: CASGHGLAGLAGQYF. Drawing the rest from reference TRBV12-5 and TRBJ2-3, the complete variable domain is DARVTQTPRHKVTEMGQEVTMRCQPILGHNTVFWYRQTMMQGLELLAYFRNRAPLDDSGMPKDRFSAEMPDATLATLKIQPSEPRDSAVYFCASGHGLAGLAGQYFGPGTRLTVL.

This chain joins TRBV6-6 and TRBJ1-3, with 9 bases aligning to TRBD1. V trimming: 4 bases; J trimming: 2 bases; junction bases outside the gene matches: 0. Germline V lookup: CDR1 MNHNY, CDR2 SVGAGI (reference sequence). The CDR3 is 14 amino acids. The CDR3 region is CASSWDRAGNTIYF. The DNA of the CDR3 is TGTGCCAGCAGTTGGGACAGGGCTGGAAACACCATATATTTT.

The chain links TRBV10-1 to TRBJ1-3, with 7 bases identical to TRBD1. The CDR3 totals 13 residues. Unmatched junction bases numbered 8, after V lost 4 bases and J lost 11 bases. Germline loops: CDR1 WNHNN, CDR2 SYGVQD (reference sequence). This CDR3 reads CASSGRGERAIYF. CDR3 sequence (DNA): TGCGCCAGCAGTGGCAGGGGGGAAAGGGCCATATATTTT.

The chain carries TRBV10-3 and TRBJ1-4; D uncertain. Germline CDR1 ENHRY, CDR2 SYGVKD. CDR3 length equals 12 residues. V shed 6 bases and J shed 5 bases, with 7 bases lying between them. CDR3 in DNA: TGTGCCATCAGCGCCAGAAATGAAAAACTGTTTTTT. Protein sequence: CAISARNEKLFF.

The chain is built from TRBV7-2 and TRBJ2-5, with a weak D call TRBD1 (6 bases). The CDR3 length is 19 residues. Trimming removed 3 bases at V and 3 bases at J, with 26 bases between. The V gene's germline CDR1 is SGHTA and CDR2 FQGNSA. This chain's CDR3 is CASSLAGELYLGVEETQYF. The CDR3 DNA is TGTGCCAGCAGCTTGGCAGGGGAATTGTACTTGGGAGTGGAAGAGACCCAGTACTTC.

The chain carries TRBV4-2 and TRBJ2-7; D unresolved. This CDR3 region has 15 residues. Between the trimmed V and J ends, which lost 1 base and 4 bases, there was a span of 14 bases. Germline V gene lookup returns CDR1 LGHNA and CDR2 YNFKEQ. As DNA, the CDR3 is TGTGCCAGCAGCCAAGTAAGCGTGACCCAATACGAGCAGTACTTC. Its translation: CASSQVSVTQYEQYF.

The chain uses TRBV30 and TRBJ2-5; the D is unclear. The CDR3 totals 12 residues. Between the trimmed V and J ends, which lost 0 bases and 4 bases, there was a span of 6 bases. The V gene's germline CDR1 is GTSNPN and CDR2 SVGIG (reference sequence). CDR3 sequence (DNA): TGTGCCTGGAGTGTACTGGTAGAGACCCAGTACTTC. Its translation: CAWSVLVETQYF.

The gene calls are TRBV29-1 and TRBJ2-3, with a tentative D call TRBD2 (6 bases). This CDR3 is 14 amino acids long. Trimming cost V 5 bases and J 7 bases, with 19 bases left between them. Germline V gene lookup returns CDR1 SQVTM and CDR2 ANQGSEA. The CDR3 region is CSVSDWGGRNTQYF. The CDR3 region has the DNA TGCAGCGTTTCGGACTGGGGAGGAAGGAATACGCAGTATTTT.

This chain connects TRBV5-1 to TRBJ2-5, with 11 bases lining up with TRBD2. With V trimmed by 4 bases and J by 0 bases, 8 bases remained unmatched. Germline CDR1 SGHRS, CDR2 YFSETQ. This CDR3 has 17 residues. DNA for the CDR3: TGCGCCAGCAGCCAAGGGACTAGCGGACCTTACCAAGAGACCCAGTACTTC. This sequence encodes CASSQGTSGPYQETQYF.